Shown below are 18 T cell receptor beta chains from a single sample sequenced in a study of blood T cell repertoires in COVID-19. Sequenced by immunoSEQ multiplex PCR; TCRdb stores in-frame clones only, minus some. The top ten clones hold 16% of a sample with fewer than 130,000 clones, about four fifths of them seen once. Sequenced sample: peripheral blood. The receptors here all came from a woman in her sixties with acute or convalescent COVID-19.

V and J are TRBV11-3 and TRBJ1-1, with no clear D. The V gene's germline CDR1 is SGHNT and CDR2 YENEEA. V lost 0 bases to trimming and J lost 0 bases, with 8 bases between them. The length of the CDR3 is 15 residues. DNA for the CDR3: TGTGCCAGCAGCTTAGACCAAAACTTGAACACTGAAGCTTTCTTT. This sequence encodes CASSLDQNLNTEAFF.

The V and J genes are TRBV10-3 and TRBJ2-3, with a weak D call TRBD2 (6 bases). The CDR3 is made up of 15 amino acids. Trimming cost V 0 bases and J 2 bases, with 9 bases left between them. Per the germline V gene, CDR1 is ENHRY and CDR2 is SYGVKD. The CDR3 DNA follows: TGTGCCATCAGTGAGTCGGGGGGTTTCACAGATACGCAGTATTTT. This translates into CAISESGGFTDTQYF.

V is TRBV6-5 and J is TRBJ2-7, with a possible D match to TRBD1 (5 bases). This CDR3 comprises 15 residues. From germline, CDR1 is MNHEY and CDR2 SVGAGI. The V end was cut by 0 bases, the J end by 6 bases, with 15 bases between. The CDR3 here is CASSYSFREGLEQYF. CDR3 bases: TGTGCCAGCAGTTACTCGTTCAGGGAAGGGCTCGAGCAGTACTTC.

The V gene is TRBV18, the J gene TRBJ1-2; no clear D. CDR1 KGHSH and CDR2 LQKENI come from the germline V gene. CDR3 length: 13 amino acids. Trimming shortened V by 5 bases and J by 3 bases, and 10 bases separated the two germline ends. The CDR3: CASSSGGYYGYTF. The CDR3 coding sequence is TGTGCCAGCTCATCAGGAGGGTACTATGGCTACACCTTC.

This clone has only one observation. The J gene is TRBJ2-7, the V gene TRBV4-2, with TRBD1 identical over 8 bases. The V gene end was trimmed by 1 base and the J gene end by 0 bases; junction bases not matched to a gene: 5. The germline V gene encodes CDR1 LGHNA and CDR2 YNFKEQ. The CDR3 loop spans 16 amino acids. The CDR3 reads CASSQALTGGSYEQYF. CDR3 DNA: TGTGCCAGCAGCCAAGCCCTCACAGGGGGCTCCTACGAGCAGTACTTC.

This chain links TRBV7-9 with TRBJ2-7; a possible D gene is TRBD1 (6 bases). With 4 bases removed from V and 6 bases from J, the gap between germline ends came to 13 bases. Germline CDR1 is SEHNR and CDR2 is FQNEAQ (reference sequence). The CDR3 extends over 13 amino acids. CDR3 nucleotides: TGTGCCAGCAGCTCCACAGGGTCGGGCGAGCAGTACTTC. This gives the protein CASSSTGSGEQYF.

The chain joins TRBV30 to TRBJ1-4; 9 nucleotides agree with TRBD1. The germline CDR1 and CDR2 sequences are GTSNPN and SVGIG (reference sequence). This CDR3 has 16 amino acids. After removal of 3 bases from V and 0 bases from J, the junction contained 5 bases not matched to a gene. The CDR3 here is CAWSGQGQATNEKLFF. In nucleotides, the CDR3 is TGTGCCTGGAGCGGACAGGGGCAAGCAACTAATGAAAAACTGTTTTTT.

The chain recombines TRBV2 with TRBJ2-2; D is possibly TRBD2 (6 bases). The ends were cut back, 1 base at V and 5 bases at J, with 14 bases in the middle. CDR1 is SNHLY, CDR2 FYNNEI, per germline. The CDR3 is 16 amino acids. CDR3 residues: CASSEDWGAGTGELFF. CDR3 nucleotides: TGTGCCAGCAGTGAAGACTGGGGCGCGGGGACCGGGGAGCTGTTTTTT.

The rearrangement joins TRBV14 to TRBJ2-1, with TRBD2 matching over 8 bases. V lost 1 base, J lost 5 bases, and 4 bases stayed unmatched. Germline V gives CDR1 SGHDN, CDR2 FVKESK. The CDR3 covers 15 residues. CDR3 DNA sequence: TGTGCCAGCAGCCAAGTCGGGGGGGGCCACAATGAGCAGTTCTTC. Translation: CASSQVGGGHNEQFF.

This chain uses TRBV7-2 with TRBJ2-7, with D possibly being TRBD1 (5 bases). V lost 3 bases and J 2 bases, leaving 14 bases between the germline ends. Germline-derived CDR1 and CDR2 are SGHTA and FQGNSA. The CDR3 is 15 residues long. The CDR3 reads CASSFVPATAYEQYF. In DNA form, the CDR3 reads TGTGCCAGCAGCTTTGTTCCTGCGACAGCCTACGAGCAGTACTTC. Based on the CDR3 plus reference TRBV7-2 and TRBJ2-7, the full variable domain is GAGVSQSPSNKVTEKGKDVELRCDPISGHTALYWYRQSLGQGLEFLIYFQGNSAPDKSGLPSDRFSAERTGGSVSTLTIQRTQQEDSAVYLCASSFVPATAYEQYFGPGTRLTVT.

CDR3 amino acids: CSGLEAAGGYTF. Here the CDR3 DNA reads TGCAGCGGGCTAGAGGCCGCGGGTGGCTACACCTTC. This rearrangement joins TRBV29-1 to TRBJ1-2; D call uncertain. This CDR3 contains 12 residues. V was shortened by 7 bases and J by 7 bases, with 16 bases between the two germline ends. CDR1 is SQVTM, CDR2 ANQGSEA, per germline.

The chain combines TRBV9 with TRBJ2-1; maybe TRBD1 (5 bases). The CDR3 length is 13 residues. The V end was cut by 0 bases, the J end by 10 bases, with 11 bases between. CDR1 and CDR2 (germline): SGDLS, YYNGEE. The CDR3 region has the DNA TGTGCCAGCAGCGTAGACCAGGCAGGGGAGCAGTTCTTC. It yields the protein CASSVDQAGEQFF.

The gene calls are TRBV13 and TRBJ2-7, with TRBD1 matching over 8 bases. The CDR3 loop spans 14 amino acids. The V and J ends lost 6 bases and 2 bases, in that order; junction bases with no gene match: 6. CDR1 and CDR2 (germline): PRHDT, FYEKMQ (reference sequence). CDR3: CASSTGQGTYEQYF. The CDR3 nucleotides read TGTGCCAGCAGTACCGGACAGGGAACCTACGAGCAGTACTTC.

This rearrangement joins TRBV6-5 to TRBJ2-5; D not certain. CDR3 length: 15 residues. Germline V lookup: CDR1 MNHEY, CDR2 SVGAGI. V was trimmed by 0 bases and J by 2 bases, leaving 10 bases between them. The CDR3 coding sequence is TGTGCCAGCAGTTACTCCCCGGGTACGCAAGAGACCCAGTACTTC. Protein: CASSYSPGTQETQYF.

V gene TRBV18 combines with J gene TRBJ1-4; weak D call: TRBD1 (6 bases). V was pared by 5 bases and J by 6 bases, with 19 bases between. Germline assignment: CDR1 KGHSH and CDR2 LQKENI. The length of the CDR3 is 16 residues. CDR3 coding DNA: TGTGCCAGCTCAACCTTGGCACAGGGTTATGATGAAAAACTGTTTTTT. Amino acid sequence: CASSTLAQGYDEKLFF.

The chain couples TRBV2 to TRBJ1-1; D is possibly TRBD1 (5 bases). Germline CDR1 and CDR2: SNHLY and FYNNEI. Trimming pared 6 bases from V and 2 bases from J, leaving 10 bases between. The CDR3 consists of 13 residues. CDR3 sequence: CASRDTFNTEAFF. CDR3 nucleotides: TGTGCCAGCAGGGACACCTTTAACACTGAAGCTTTCTTT. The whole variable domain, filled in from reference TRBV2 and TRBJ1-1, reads EPEVTQTPSHQVTQMGQEVILRCVPISNHLYFYWYRQILGQKVEFLVSFYNNEISEKSEIFDDQFSVERPDGSNFTLKIRSTKLEDSAMYFCASRDTFNTEAFFGQGTRLTVV.

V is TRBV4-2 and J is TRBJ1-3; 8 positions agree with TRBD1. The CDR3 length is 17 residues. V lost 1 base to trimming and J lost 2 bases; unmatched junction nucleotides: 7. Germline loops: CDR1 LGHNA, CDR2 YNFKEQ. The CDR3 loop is CASSQAPLTGAGNTIYF. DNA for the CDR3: TGTGCCAGCAGCCAAGCCCCCCTGACAGGGGCTGGAAACACCATATATTTT.

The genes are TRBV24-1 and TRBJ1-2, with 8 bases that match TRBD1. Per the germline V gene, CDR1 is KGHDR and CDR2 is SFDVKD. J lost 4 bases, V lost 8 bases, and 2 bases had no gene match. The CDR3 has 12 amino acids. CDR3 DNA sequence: TGTGCCACCACTGACAGGGGCTATGGCTACACCTTC. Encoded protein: CATTDRGYGYTF.